A single T cell receptor (beta chain) is shown here with its context. Germline CDR1 is SGDLS and CDR2 is YYNGEE. CDR3 length: 15 amino acids. Trimming at V came to 0 bases and at J to 6 bases, leaving 3 bases not matched to a gene. The source of the sample is a study of blood T cell repertoires in COVID-19. For the study at large: From the United States, Italy and Spain came samples of acute and convalescent COVID-19. Sample material is recorded as cDNA or gDNA derived from T cells, B-cell-depleted T cells, or PBMCs.

The authors' processing: It was from reference gene primer amplification that nucleated cell counts were estimated. This table comes from immunoSEQ multiplex PCR, and its TCRdb copy is limited to in-frame clones, with some not included. V, J and clone size are taken as reported in that table, and D and trimming were inferred from the DNA itself. This table holds roughly 87,000 clones, approximately 82% found once. The rearrangement links TRBV9 to TRBJ1-6; 7 positions match TRBD1. The sequence derives from a woman in her seventies with acute or convalescent COVID-19. The sequencing input was peripheral blood. CDR3 bases: TGTGCCAGCAGCGTAGAGGGGGCCGGTAATTCACCCCTCCACTTT. Translation: CASSVEGAGNSPLHF.